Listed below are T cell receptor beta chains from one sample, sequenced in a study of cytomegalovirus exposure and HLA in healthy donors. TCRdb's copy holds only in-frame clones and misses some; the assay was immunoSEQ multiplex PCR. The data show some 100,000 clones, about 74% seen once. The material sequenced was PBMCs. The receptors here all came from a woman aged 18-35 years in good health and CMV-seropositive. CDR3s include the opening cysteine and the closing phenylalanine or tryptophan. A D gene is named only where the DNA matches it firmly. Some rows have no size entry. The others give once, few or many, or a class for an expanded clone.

CDR3aa: CSARGSPYEQYF
CDR3nt: TGCAGCGCTAGGGGGAGTCCCTACGAGCAGTACTTC
abundance: NA
v_gene: TRBV29-1
d_gene: NA
j_gene: TRBJ2-7

CDR3aa: CASSRRDRAYF
CDR3nt: TGTGCCAGCAGCCGCCGGGACAGGGCGTATTTT
abundance: many
v_gene: TRBV7-2
d_gene: TRBD1
j_gene: TRBJ2-3

CDR3aa: CASSLNGGGGVTEAFF
CDR3nt: TGCGCCAGCAGCTTGAATGGAGGGGGGGGTGTCACTGAAGCTTTCTTT
abundance: once
v_gene: TRBV5-1
d_gene: NA
j_gene: TRBJ1-1

CDR3aa: CASSYSHFPGYNEQFF
CDR3nt: TGTGCCAGCAGTTACTCGCATTTCCCAGGATACAATGAGCAGTTCTTC
abundance: NA
v_gene: TRBV6-5
d_gene: NA
j_gene: TRBJ2-1

CDR3aa: CASSAGTSGSRETQYF
CDR3nt: TGTGCCAGCAGTGCAGGGACTAGCGGGAGTAGAGAGACCCAGTACTTC
abundance: NA
v_gene: TRBV2
d_gene: TRBD2
j_gene: TRBJ2-5

CDR3aa: CASVKAGGANNEQFF
CDR3nt: TGTGCCAGCGTAAAAGCGGGAGGAGCAAACAATGAGCAGTTCTTC
abundance: few
v_gene: TRBV7-2
d_gene: TRBD2
j_gene: TRBJ2-1

CDR3aa: CASSEGGGSLNTEAFF
CDR3nt: TGTGCCAGCAGTGAAGGGGGGGGCAGTTTGAACACTGAAGCTTTCTTT
abundance: once
v_gene: TRBV2
d_gene: NA
j_gene: TRBJ1-1

CDR3aa: CASGTGEHTDTQYF
CDR3nt: TGTGCCAGCGGGACGGGGGAACACACAGATACGCAGTATTTT
abundance: NA
v_gene: TRBV6-1
d_gene: NA
j_gene: TRBJ2-3

CDR3aa: CASSADRGRSNQPQHF
CDR3nt: TGTGCCAGCAGCGCCGACAGGGGGCGAAGCAATCAGCCCCAGCATTTT
abundance: NA
v_gene: TRBV7-8
d_gene: TRBD1
j_gene: TRBJ1-5

CDR3aa: CASSIGTPDVYGYTF
CDR3nt: TGCGCCAGCAGCATCGGGACACCGGACGTCTATGGCTACACCTTC
abundance: NA
v_gene: TRBV5-1
d_gene: NA
j_gene: TRBJ1-2

CDR3aa: CASTLGAYSNQPQHF
CDR3nt: TGTGCCAGCACCCTAGGCGCTTATAGCAATCAGCCCCAGCATTTT
abundance: NA
v_gene: TRBV5-8
d_gene: NA
j_gene: TRBJ1-5

CDR3aa: CASTREGNTEAFF
CDR3nt: TGTGCCAGTACGAGGGAGGGGAACACTGAAGCTTTCTTT
abundance: few
v_gene: TRBV28
d_gene: NA
j_gene: TRBJ1-1

CDR3aa: CASSFPGTGSGQYF
CDR3nt: TGTGCCAGCAGTTTTCCCGGGACAGGGTCTGGGCAGTACTTC
abundance: few
v_gene: TRBV28
d_gene: TRBD1
j_gene: TRBJ2-7

CDR3aa: CAWSVSLGGHTGNQPQHF
CDR3nt: TGTGCCTGGAGTGTCTCATTAGGGGGTCACACTGGCAATCAGCCCCAGCATTTT
abundance: NA
v_gene: TRBV30
d_gene: NA
j_gene: TRBJ1-5

CDR3aa: CASSEFLGGGETQYF
CDR3nt: TGTGCCAGCAGTGAATTTCTGGGCGGAGGAGAGACCCAGTACTTC
abundance: NA
v_gene: TRBV25-1
d_gene: NA
j_gene: TRBJ2-5

CDR3aa: CSVKTGENQPQHF
CDR3nt: TGCAGCGTTAAGACAGGGGAGAATCAGCCCCAGCATTTT
abundance: NA
v_gene: TRBV29-1
d_gene: TRBD1
j_gene: TRBJ1-5

CDR3aa: CASSYQPGSEAFF
CDR3nt: TGTGCCAGCAGTTATCAACCAGGTTCTGAAGCTTTCTTT
abundance: NA
v_gene: TRBV6-6
d_gene: NA
j_gene: TRBJ1-1